Included here is one TCR beta chain sequence, with context. This CDR3 region has 12 residues. V dropped 5 bases and J dropped 11 bases, with 13 bases sitting between them. Germline lookup yields CDR1 MDHEN and CDR2 SYDVKM. Authors' analysis steps: Estimates of nucleated cell counts were drawn from the amplification of reference gene primers. Method: immunoSEQ multiplex PCR; TCRdb's copy keeps in-frame clones and lacks some. The V and J calls and clone size are taken from that table; D and trimming were inferred from the DNA. The sample lists just over 95,000 clones, 82% seen once, with 18% in the top ten. The sample is drawn from a study of blood T cell repertoires in COVID-19. Across the whole study: The origin of the acute and convalescent COVID-19 samples was the United States, Italy and Spain. PBMCs, B-cell-depleted T cells, or T cells provided the cDNA or gDNA that made up the material.

This clonotype was sampled from a man older than 75 with acute or convalescent COVID-19. This chain uses TRBV28 with TRBJ1-5; tentatively, D is TRBD1 (6 bases). Sequencing was performed on peripheral blood. In DNA form, the CDR3 reads TGTGCCAGCAGTATCCCTAGGGGGTCCCAGCATTTT. Its protein product is CASSIPRGSQHF.